This passage covers 29 T cell receptor beta chains from one sample sequenced in a study of blood T cell repertoires in COVID-19. Only in-frame clones appear in the TCRdb table, and some are missing; sequencing was by immunoSEQ multiplex PCR. The sample lists tens of thousands of clones; around 76% were seen once. The source material was peripheral blood. These receptors came from a man between 70 and 80 years old with active or convalescent COVID-19.

V gene TRBV28 combines with J gene TRBJ2-7; 8 bases agree with TRBD2. Germline V gives CDR1 MDHEN, CDR2 SYDVKM. This CDR3 has 15 residues. With 3 bases clipped from V and 3 bases from J, the junction kept 7 bases outside the gene matches. The CDR3 bases are TGTGCCAGCAGTTTCCCGCTAGCGGGTCTCTACGAGCAGTACTTC. Translated, it gives CASSFPLAGLYEQYF.

This chain uses TRBV28 with TRBJ1-4; the D gene is possibly TRBD1 (6 bases). CDR1 and CDR2 (germline): MDHEN, SYDVKM. With 7 bases removed from V and 10 bases from J, the gap between germline ends came to 13 bases. The CDR3 spans 12 residues. The CDR3 loop reads CASTQGLGKLFF. The CDR3 region has the DNA TGTGCCAGCACACAGGGTTTGGGAAAACTGTTTTTT.

V and J are TRBV4-1 and TRBJ1-4; possibly TRBD1 for D (5 bases). The CDR3 has 16 amino acids. Germline assignment: CDR1 MGHRA and CDR2 YSYEKL. Deletions cut 0 bases from V and 7 bases from J, with 15 bases between. Here the CDR3 DNA reads TGCGCCAGCAGCCAAGACCCCTCGGCAGGGCTTGAAAAACTGTTTTTT. It yields the protein CASSQDPSAGLEKLFF.

The chain uses TRBV13 and TRBJ2-2; D perhaps matches TRBD2 (6 bases). The ends were cut back, 5 bases at V and 4 bases at J, with 17 bases in the middle. The CDR3 length is 16 residues. The germline V gene has CDR1 PRHDT and CDR2 FYEKMQ (reference sequence). Here the CDR3 DNA reads TGTGCCAGCAGCGTCAGATGGACTACTACCACCGGGGAGCTGTTTTTT. Translation: CASSVRWTTTTGELFF.

V and J are TRBV30 and TRBJ1-3, with D tentatively TRBD1 (5 bases). The V gene's germline CDR1 is GTSNPN and CDR2 SVGIG (reference sequence). Trimming stripped 6 bases from V and 0 bases from J, with 9 bases between. This CDR3 is built from 13 residues. CDR3 protein: CACDSSSGNTIYF. DNA for the CDR3: TGTGCCTGCGACAGCAGCTCTGGAAACACCATATATTTT.

The chain carries TRBV9 and TRBJ2-7, with TRBD2 as a possible D gene (6 bases). This CDR3 is 13 amino acids long. CDR1 is SGDLS and CDR2 is YYNGEE in the germline V gene. Trimming removed 2 bases at V and 4 bases at J, with 10 bases between. CDR3 sequence (DNA): TGTGCCAGCAGCGTTAGGGGAGGTTACGAGCAGTACTTC. This codes for CASSVRGGYEQYF.

The chain couples TRBV30 to TRBJ1-6; tentatively, D is TRBD1 (6 bases). CDR3 size: 18 residues. Germline V gene sequence: CDR1 GTSNPN, CDR2 SVGIG (reference sequence). Trimming left V 5 bases short and J 2 bases short, with 22 bases between. CDR3 loop: CAWAWAGDITAYNSPLHF. The DNA of the CDR3 is TGTGCCTGGGCATGGGCCGGGGACATAACTGCCTATAATTCACCCCTCCACTTT.

The chain carries TRBV2 and TRBJ2-1; TRBD2 aligns across 11 bases. Germline lookup yields CDR1 SNHLY and CDR2 FYNNEI. V dropped 2 bases and J dropped 8; count of bases not matched to a gene: 5. The CDR3 is made up of 15 amino acids. CDR3 residues: CASSERLAGFDEQFF. CDR3 DNA sequence: TGTGCCAGCAGTGAAAGACTAGCGGGGTTCGATGAGCAGTTCTTC.

V and J are TRBV6-1 and TRBJ1-5; 8 nucleotides align to TRBD1. The CDR3 has 16 amino acids. Trimming took 3 bases from V and 6 from J; bases not matched to a gene: 10. Germline CDR1 is MNHNS and CDR2 is SASEGT. Here the CDR3 DNA reads TGTGCCAGCAGTGATCCGGAGACAGGGGTGTTTCAGCCCCAGCATTTT. Amino acid sequence: CASSDPETGVFQPQHF.

CDR3 loop: CASRPQDQPQHF. CDR3 bases: TGTGCCAGCAGACCCCAGGATCAGCCCCAGCATTTT. The chain couples TRBV12-3 or TRBV12-4 to TRBJ1-5, with no clear D. Trimming stripped 6 bases from V and 5 bases from J, with 8 bases between. This CDR3 region has 12 residues.

The chain employs TRBV7-6 and TRBJ2-5; maybe TRBD2 (6 bases). The germline gives CDR1 SGHVS, CDR2 FNYEAQ. The CDR3 contains 13 residues. Deletions cut 3 bases from V and 5 bases from J, with 10 bases between. CDR3 sequence: CASSFRRAETQYF. As DNA, the CDR3 is TGTGCCAGCAGCTTTCGGAGGGCGGAGACCCAGTACTTC.

This chain links TRBV10-3 with TRBJ1-2; 12 nucleotides align to TRBD1. The germline V gene encodes CDR1 ENHRY and CDR2 SYGVKD. This CDR3 has 15 residues. V was clipped by 4 bases and J by 8 bases; unmatched bases: 8. As DNA, the CDR3 is TGTGCCATCAGTGTTCCGGGACAGGGGGCTTGGGGCTACACCTTC. The encoded protein is CAISVPGQGAWGYTF.

The chain combines TRBV6-5 with TRBJ2-2; D unresolved. This CDR3 comprises 12 residues. V gave up 7 bases and J gave up 6 bases, with 9 bases separating them. The germline V gene has CDR1 MNHEY and CDR2 SVGAGI. CDR3 residues: CASNSQSGELFF. The CDR3 DNA reads as TGTGCCAGCAATTCTCAGTCCGGGGAGCTGTTTTTT.

The V call is TRBV29-1, the J call TRBJ2-2, with 11 bases lining up with TRBD2. The CDR3 contains 15 residues. Germline values: CDR1 SQVTM, CDR2 ANQGSEA. Trimming took 4 bases from V and 0 from J; bases not matched to a gene: 1. In nucleotides, the CDR3 is TGCAGCGTTGTTAGCGGGGGGGCGAACACCGGGGAGCTGTTTTTT. It specifies CSVVSGGANTGELFF.

This clone was counted between two and nine times. This chain uses TRBV19 with TRBJ2-3; TRBD1 agrees at 7 bases. Germline loops: CDR1 LNHDA, CDR2 SQIVND (reference sequence). The CDR3 is made up of 13 amino acids. The trim removed 10 bases at V and 6 bases at J, leaving 10 bases unmatched. This CDR3 reads CATEGARSDTQYF. CDR3 DNA sequence: TGTGCCACCGAGGGGGCTAGAAGTGATACGCAGTATTTT.

This clone was recorded only once. The chain uses TRBV13 and TRBJ1-2, with 7 bases lining up with TRBD1. The CDR3 consists of 15 residues. V shed 11 bases, J shed 7 bases, and the junction held 19 bases outside the gene matches. Germline loops: CDR1 PRHDT, CDR2 FYEKMQ (reference sequence). CDR3 amino acids: CASREETGPWSGYTF. CDR3 nucleotides: TGTGCCTCCCGGGAAGAGACAGGGCCGTGGAGTGGCTACACCTTC.

V and J are TRBV2 and TRBJ1-5, with TRBD1 matching over 7 bases. Trimming cost V 5 bases and J 7 bases; bases outside gene matches: 8. Germline V lookup: CDR1 SNHLY, CDR2 FYNNEI. CDR3 length equals 14 residues. The CDR3 DNA is TGTGCCAGCAGTAGGACAGGCATCAGCCAGCCCCAGCATTTT. Protein sequence: CASSRTGISQPQHF. Looking up the rest from reference TRBV2 and TRBJ1-5 gives the full variable domain: EPEVTQTPSHQVTQMGQEVILRCVPISNHLYFYWYRQILGQKVEFLVSFYNNEISEKSEIFDDQFSVERPDGSNFTLKIRSTKLEDSAMYFCASSRTGISQPQHFGDGTRLSIL.

This clone has only a few counts. The chain couples TRBV9 to TRBJ2-7; 8 nucleotides match TRBD1. Looked up from germline, CDR1 is SGDLS and CDR2 is YYNGEE. CDR3 length equals 15 residues. V shed 0 bases, J shed 2 bases, and the junction held 4 bases outside the gene matches. CDR3 coding DNA: TGTGCCAGCAGCGTAGCCACAGGGGGTGCCTACGAGCAGTACTTC. Its protein product is CASSVATGGAYEQYF. The whole variable domain, filled in from reference TRBV9 and TRBJ2-7, reads DSGVTQTPKHLITATGQRVTLRCSPRSGDLSVYWYQQSLDQGLQFLIQYYNGEERAKGNILERFSAQQFPDLHSELNLSSLELGDSALYFCASSVATGGAYEQYFGPGTRLTVT.

CDR3 coding DNA: TGTGCCAGTAGTAGTTACTCGGGTGTGGCTGGGGCCAACGTCCTGACTTTC. Protein product: CASSSYSGVAGANVLTF. The chain links TRBV19 to TRBJ2-6; D is unclear. Per germline, CDR1 LNHDA and CDR2 SQIVND (reference sequence). Trimming took off 4 bases at V and 2 bases at J, with 15 bases between the two ends. The CDR3 loop spans 17 amino acids. The full variable domain, rest sourced from reference TRBV19 and TRBJ2-6, is DGGITQSPKYLFRKEGQNVTLSCEQNLNHDAMYWYRQDPGQGLRLIYYSQIVNDFQKGDIAEGYSVSREKKESFPLTVTSAQKNPTAFYLCASSSYSGVAGANVLTFGAGSRLTVL.

The V gene is TRBV5-1, the J gene TRBJ2-3, with D maybe TRBD1 (5 bases). V gave up 4 bases and J gave up 0 bases, with 9 bases separating them. In germline, CDR1 is SGHRS, CDR2 YFSETQ. This CDR3 comprises 14 residues. CDR3 sequence: CASSRQWSTDTQYF. The CDR3 nucleotides read TGCGCCAGCAGCCGACAGTGGAGCACAGATACGCAGTATTTT.

This clone has just a few counts. This chain links TRBV19 with TRBJ2-7, with 7 bases matching TRBD1. The CDR3 runs to 12 residues. Per the germline V gene, CDR1 is LNHDA and CDR2 is SQIVND (reference sequence). Trimming at V came to 6 bases and at J to 4 bases, leaving 3 bases not matched to a gene. CDR3 sequence (DNA): TGTGCCAGTAGGGACAGGATGTACGAGCAGTACTTC. It encodes CASRDRMYEQYF. Complete variable domain (other parts from reference TRBV19 and TRBJ2-7): DGGITQSPKYLFRKEGQNVTLSCEQNLNHDAMYWYRQDPGQGLRLIYYSQIVNDFQKGDIAEGYSVSREKKESFPLTVTSAQKNPTAFYLCASRDRMYEQYFGPGTRLTVT.

This chain connects TRBV19 to TRBJ2-7, with 8 nucleotides matching TRBD2. The CDR3 sequence is 14 residues long. V dropped 6 bases and J dropped 2; count of bases not matched to a gene: 6. Per germline, CDR1 LNHDA and CDR2 SQIVND (reference sequence). The chain's CDR3 is CASSTYGGAYEQYF. Here the CDR3 DNA reads TGTGCCAGTAGCACATACGGGGGGGCCTACGAGCAGTACTTC. Based on the CDR3 plus reference TRBV19 and TRBJ2-7, the full variable domain is DGGITQSPKYLFRKEGQNVTLSCEQNLNHDAMYWYRQDPGQGLRLIYYSQIVNDFQKGDIAEGYSVSREKKESFPLTVTSAQKNPTAFYLCASSTYGGAYEQYFGPGTRLTVT.

V gene TRBV4-1 combines with J gene TRBJ1-4; tentative D call: TRBD1 (5 bases). This CDR3 is built from 16 residues. The V end was cut by 4 bases, the J end by 7 bases, with 19 bases between. Germline loops: CDR1 MGHRA, CDR2 YSYEKL. The CDR3 DNA follows: TGCGCCAGCAGCCCTCGGGACGGAGGGATGGCTGAAAAACTGTTTTTT. Translating it yields CASSPRDGGMAEKLFF.

J is TRBJ2-5 and V is TRBV11-1; D is unresolved. The CDR3 sequence is 9 residues long. CDR1 is SGHAT and CDR2 is FQDESV in the germline V gene (reference sequence). V lost 11 bases, J lost 7 bases, and 8 bases lay in between. The CDR3 reads CAPRWTQYF. CDR3 nucleotide sequence: TGTGCCCCCAGGTGGACCCAGTACTTC. Based on the CDR3 plus reference TRBV11-1 and TRBJ2-5, the full variable domain is EAEVAQSPRYKITEKSQAVAFWCDPISGHATLYWYRQILGQGPELLVQFQDESVVDDSQLPKDRFSAERLKGVDSTLKIQPAELGDSAMYLCAPRWTQYFGPGTRLLVL.

This clone was recorded only once. The CDR3 reads CASSRDSNTEAFF. The CDR3 DNA sequence: TGCGCCAGCAGCCGCGACAGTAACACTGAAGCTTTCTTT. The gene calls are TRBV5-1 and TRBJ1-1; tentative D call: TRBD1 (5 bases). Germline V gene sequence: CDR1 SGHRS, CDR2 YFSETQ. Between the trimmed V and J ends, which lost 4 bases and 2 bases, there was a span of 9 bases. The CDR3 loop spans 13 amino acids.

The genes are TRBV21-1 and TRBJ2-5; TRBD2 is the table's D call and was not checked against the DNA. TRBV21-1 is marked as a pseudogene. The CDR3 runs to 14 residues. CDR3 sequence (DNA): TGTGCCAGCAGCAAACTTCGGGGGGGAGAGACCCAGTACTTC. It codes for CASSKLRGGETQYF.

The chain uses TRBV29-1 and TRBJ1-4; weak D call: TRBD1 (5 bases). Germline lookup yields CDR1 SQVTM and CDR2 ANQGSEA. Trimming cost V 5 bases and J 8 bases, with 12 bases left between them. The CDR3 totals 12 residues. This CDR3 reads CSVRRAGEKLFF. CDR3 sequence (DNA): TGCAGCGTTCGCAGGGCGGGAGAAAAACTGTTTTTT.

This chain uses TRBV3-1 (or the pseudogene TRBV3-2) with TRBJ2-7; D gene uncertain. CDR3 length: 12 residues. Germline CDR1 is LGHDT and CDR2 is YNNKEL (reference sequence). V gave up 2 bases and J gave up 3 bases, with 5 bases separating them. CDR3 nucleotides: TGTGCCAGCAGCCAAAACTACTACGAGCAGTACTTC. Its translation: CASSQNYYEQYF.

This clone was observed a few times. The V and J genes are TRBV27 and TRBJ1-6; the match to TRBD1 covers 7 bases. CDR1 is MNHEY, CDR2 SMNVEV, per germline (reference sequence). There are 14 residues in the CDR3. Trimming took 7 bases from V and 8 from J; bases not matched to a gene: 8. CDR3 coding DNA: TGTGCCAGCAAAACAGGGGAACCCCATTCACCCCTCCACTTT. Its translation: CASKTGEPHSPLHF.